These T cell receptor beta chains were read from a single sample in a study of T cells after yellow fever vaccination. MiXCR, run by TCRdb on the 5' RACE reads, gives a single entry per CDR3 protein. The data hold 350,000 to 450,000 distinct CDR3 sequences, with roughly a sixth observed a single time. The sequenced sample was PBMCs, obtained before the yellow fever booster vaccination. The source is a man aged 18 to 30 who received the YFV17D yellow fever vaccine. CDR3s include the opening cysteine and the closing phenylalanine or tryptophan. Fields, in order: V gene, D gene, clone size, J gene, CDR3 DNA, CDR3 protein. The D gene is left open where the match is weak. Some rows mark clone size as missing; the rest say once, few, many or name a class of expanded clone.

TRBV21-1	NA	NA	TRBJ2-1	TGTGCCAGCAGCAAAGAGAGACTAGCGGGGGGCGTCTACAATGAGCAGTTCTTC	CASSKERLAGGVYNEQFF
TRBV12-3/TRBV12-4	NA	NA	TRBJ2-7	TGTGCCAGCAGTTTAACGGGGGGCCGGGTCGAGCAGTACTTC	CASSLTGGRVEQYF
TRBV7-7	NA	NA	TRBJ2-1	TGTGCCAGCAGTTTAAATCTAGGGGATGAGCAGTTCTTC	CASSLNLGDEQFF
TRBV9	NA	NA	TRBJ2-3	TGTGCCAGCAGCCCATCAAACTTGGTCGGCACAGATACGCAGTATTTT	CASSPSNLVGTDTQYF
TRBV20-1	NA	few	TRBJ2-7	TGCAGTGCACCCGTACGGGGGCTCACCTACGAGCAGTACTTC	CSAPVRGLTYEQYF
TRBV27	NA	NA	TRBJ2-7	TGTGCCAGCAGTTTAAGGGGCAAGTCGAACGAGCAGTACTTC	CASSLRGKSNEQYF
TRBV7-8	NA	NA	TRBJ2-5	TGTGCCAGCAGCCCCTGGGGCCGGGATGGAGAGACCCAGTACTTC	CASSPWGRDGETQYF
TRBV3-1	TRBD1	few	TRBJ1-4	TGTGCCAGCAGCCACGTTGGACAGGCAGCCATTTTT	CASSHVGQAAIF
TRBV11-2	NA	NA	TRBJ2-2	TGTGCCAGCAGCTCGGATAGGGCCGGGGAGCTGTTTTTT	CASSSDRAGELFF
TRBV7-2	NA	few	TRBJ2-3	TGTGCCAGCAGCCCACGCGGGGGCCGGGGCACAGATACGCAGTATTTT	CASSPRGGRGTDTQYF
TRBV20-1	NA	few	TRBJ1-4	TGCAGTGCTAGAGTGGTGGGGGGCGTCGATAATGAAAAACTGTTTTTT	CSARVVGGVDNEKLFF
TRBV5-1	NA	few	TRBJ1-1	TGCGCCAGCAGCTTGGTAGGGGGAAAGCCTGAAGCTTTCTTT	CASSLVGGKPEAFF
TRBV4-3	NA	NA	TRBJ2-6	TGCGCCAGCAGCCAAGCGGAGGGGGCTGGGGCCAACGTCCTGACTTTC	CASSQAEGAGANVLTF
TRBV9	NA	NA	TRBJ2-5	TGTGCCAGCAGCTCGGGACCGCTCCAAGAGACCCAGTACTTC	CASSSGPLQETQYF
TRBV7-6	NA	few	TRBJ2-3	TGTGCCAGCAGCTTAGCGTCCCTTACTCGCACAGATACGCAGTATTTT	CASSLASLTRTDTQYF
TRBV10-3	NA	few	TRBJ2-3	TGTGCCATCAGTGAGTCTGAGGACGGCGGTACGCAGTATTTT	CAISESEDGGTQYF
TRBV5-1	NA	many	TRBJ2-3	TGCGCCAGCAGCCCCGGACGTAGCACAGATACGCAGTATTTT	CASSPGRSTDTQYF
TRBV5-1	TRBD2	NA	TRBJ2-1	TGCGCCAGCAGCTTGAGCGGGGGAATCCCCTACAATGAGCAGTTCTTC	CASSLSGGIPYNEQFF
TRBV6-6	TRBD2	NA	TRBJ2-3	TGTGCCAGCACCTTGGGACTACATTTCACAGATACGCAGTATTTT	CASTLGLHFTDTQYF
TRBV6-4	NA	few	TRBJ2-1	TGTGCCAGCCTAGTCCTAGAACCCAATGAGCAGTTCTTC	CASLVLEPNEQFF
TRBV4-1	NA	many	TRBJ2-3	TGCGCCAGCAGCCAAGATTACTTAGAGGCAGATACGCAGTATTTT	CASSQDYLEADTQYF
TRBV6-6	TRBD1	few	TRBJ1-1	TGTGCCAGTACCCGACAGGGGACTAACACTGAAGCTTTCTTT	CASTRQGTNTEAFF
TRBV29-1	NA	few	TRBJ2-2	TGCAGCGTTGAAGGTGGGGGGACGGAAAACACCGGGGAGCTGTTTTTT	CSVEGGGTENTGELFF
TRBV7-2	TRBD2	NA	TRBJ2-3	TGTGCCAGCAGTCGGACTAGCGGGAATACAGATACGCAGTATTTT	CASSRTSGNTDTQYF
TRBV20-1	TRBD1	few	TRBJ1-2	TGCAGTGCCCCTGGACAGGGGGCTCTTGGGGGCTACACCTTC	CSAPGQGALGGYTF
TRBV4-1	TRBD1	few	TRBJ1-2	TGCGCCAGCAGCCTGGGACAGGGGGCGATAGGCAGCGGCTACACCTTC	CASSLGQGAIGSGYTF
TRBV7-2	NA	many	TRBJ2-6	TGTGCCAGCAGCCTCACCGAGGGAAGCTCTGGGGCCAACGTCCTGACTTTC	CASSLTEGSSGANVLTF
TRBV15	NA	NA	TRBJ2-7	TGTGCCACCAGCAGAGATAAGCAGGGCTACGAGCAGTACTTC	CATSRDKQGYEQYF
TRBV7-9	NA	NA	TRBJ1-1	TGTGCCAGCAGCCCGGCGTATGGCACTGAAGCTTTCTTT	CASSPAYGTEAFF
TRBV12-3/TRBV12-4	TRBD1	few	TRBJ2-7	TGTGCCAGCAGTTTAGTAGGGGGACAGGGGGTTTCGGACGAGCAGTACTTC	CASSLVGGQGVSDEQYF
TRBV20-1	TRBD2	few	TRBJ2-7	TGCAGTGCTAGGCGTAGCGGGCCGTACTCCTACGAGCAGTACTTC	CSARRSGPYSYEQYF
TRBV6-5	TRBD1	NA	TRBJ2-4	TGTGCCAGCAGTTACGGTTACAGGGGCGAAAACCTAAACATTCAGTACTTC	CASSYGYRGENLNIQYF
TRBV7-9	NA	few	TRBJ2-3	TGTGCCAGCAGCTTAGTAGAACATACGCAGTATTTT	CASSLVEHTQYF
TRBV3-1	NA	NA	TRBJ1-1	TGTGCCAGCAGCCAATCGTCCGGCACTGAAGCTTTCTTT	CASSQSSGTEAFF
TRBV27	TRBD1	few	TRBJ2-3	TGTGCCAGCAGTTCGCACAACAGGGGCCGCACAGATACGCAGTATTTT	CASSSHNRGRTDTQYF
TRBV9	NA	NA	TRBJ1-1	TGTGCCAGCAGCGTAGACAGGACCACTGAAGCTTTCTTT	CASSVDRTTEAFF
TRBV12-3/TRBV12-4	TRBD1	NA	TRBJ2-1	TGTGCCAGCAGTACCGATGAATCACAGGGGTCTTGGGACAATGAGCAGTTCTTC	CASSTDESQGSWDNEQFF
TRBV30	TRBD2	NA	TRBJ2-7	TGTGCCTTGACGGGGACTAGCGGGGACTACGAGCAGTACTTC	CALTGTSGDYEQYF
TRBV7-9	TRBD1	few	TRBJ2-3	TGTGCCAGCTTAGGGACAGGACGCACAGATACGCAGTATTTT	CASLGTGRTDTQYF
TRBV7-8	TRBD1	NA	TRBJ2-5	TGTGCCAGCAGCTTCGGGACAGGGCCCGCGGAGACCCAGTACTTC	CASSFGTGPAETQYF
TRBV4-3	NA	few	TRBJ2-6	TGCGCCAGCAGCCAAGAGCTCTCCCTGACCAACGTCCTGACTTTC	CASSQELSLTNVLTF
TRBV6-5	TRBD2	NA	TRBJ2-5	TGTGCCAGCAGTTATCACGGGACTACGGGGGGGACCCAGTACTTC	CASSYHGTTGGTQYF
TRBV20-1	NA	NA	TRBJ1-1	TGCAGTGCGATGGGGGCGCCCACTGAAGCTTTCTTT	CSAMGAPTEAFF
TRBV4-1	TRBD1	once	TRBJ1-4	TGCGCCAGCAGCCGAGCCAACAGGGGCGAAAAACTGTTTTTT	CASSRANRGEKLFF
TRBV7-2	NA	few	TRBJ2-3	TGTGCCAGCAGCCGGACTGCTAGCACAGATACGCAGTATTTT	CASSRTASTDTQYF
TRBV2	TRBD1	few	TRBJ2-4	TGTGCCAGCGGTGGGACAGACAACATTCAGTACTTC	CASGGTDNIQYF
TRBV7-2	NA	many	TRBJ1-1	TGTGCCAGCAGCTTAGAGGATACGGGGGGAAGAAGGTTCTTT	CASSLEDTGGRRFF
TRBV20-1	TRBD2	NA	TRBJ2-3	TGCAGTGCCCCCTCCCCCACTAGCGGGGAAGATACGCAGTATTTT	CSAPSPTSGEDTQYF
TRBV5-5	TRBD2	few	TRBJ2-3	TGTGCCAGCAGCCCCGGCGGGACTAGCGGGGGCACAGATACGCAGTATTTT	CASSPGGTSGGTDTQYF
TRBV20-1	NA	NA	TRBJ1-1	TGCAGTGCTCTACCTGAAGCTTTCTTT	CSALPEAFF
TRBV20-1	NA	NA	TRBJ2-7	TGCAGTGCTAGAGCACCCGTAAGGGCCTACGAGCAGTACTTC	CSARAPVRAYEQYF
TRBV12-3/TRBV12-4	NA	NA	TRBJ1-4	TGTGCCAGCAGTAACAGGCTATGGAGTGAAAAACTGTTTTTT	CASSNRLWSEKLFF
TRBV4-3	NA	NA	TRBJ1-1	TGCGCCAGCAGCCAAGTTATTGTAAGGGAAATGAACACTGAAGCTTTCTTT	CASSQVIVREMNTEAFF
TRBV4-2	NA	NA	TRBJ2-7	TGTGCCAGCAGCCAAGTTCAGGGGTCAAACTACGAGCAGTACTTC	CASSQVQGSNYEQYF
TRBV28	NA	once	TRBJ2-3	TGTGCCAGCAGGACTTTTGATAACACAGATACGCAGTATTTT	CASRTFDNTDTQYF
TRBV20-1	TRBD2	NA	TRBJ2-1	TGCAGTGCTACCGGGACTAGAAGTTCTGGCAGGCTCAATGAGCAGTTCTTC	CSATGTRSSGRLNEQFF
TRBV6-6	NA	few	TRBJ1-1	TGTGCCAGCAGTTCAGACTCGTGGGCTTTCTTT	CASSSDSWAFF
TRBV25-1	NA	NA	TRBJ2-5	TGTGCCAGCAGTGACCGGGCCGTGCGGACCCAGTACTTC	CASSDRAVRTQYF
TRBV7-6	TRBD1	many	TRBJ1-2	TGTGCCAGCAGCTCCGGGGACAGGGTGTATGGCTACACCTTC	CASSSGDRVYGYTF